The T cell receptor (beta chain) described here comes from a study of T-cell reconstitution after alpha-beta-depleted transplantation in children. The TCRbeta library incorporated unique molecular identifiers. TCRdb called the PCR reads again in MiXCR, with one record for every CDR3 protein. Of about 640,000 distinct CDR3 sequences listed, 16% are singletons. This clonotype turned up a few times. This CDR3 region has 16 residues. V gave up 1 base and J gave up 5 bases; unmatched junction bases: 10. The rearrangement joins TRBV12-3 or TRBV12-4 to TRBJ2-5, with 7 bases matching TRBD2. The material sequenced was PBMCs from the stem cell graft donor, taken from the stem cell graft. The source of this sequence is a human donor who donated a stem cell graft to a child with acute myeloid leukemia. CDR3 residues: CASSLDSWVGGETQYF. The CDR3, as DNA: TGTGCCAGCAGTTTAGATAGCTGGGTGGGGGGGGAGACCCAGTACTTC.